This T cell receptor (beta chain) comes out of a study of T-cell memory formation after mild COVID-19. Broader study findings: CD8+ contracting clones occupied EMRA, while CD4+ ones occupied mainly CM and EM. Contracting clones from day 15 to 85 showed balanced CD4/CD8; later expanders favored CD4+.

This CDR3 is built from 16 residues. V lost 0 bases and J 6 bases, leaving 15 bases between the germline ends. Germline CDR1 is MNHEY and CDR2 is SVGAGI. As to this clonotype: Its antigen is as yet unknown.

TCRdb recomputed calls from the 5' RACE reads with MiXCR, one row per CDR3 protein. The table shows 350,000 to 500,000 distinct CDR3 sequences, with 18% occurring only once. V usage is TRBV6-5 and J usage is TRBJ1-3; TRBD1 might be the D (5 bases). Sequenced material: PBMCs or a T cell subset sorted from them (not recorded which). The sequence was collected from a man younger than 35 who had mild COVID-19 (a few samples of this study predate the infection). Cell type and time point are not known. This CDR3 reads CASSYSTRGMANTIYF. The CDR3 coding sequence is TGTGCCAGCAGTTACTCGACCCGGGGGATGGCAAACACCATATATTTT.